This entry lists 9 T cell receptor beta chains sequenced from one sample in a study of post-analysis software for immune sequencing data. Their antigens are not known. Included in the TCR beta cDNA libraries were unique molecular identifiers. TCRdb ran MiXCR on the PCR reads and lists one entry per CDR3 protein. The data show about 500,000 distinct CDR3 sequences, with approximately 46% seen just once and around 10% held by the top ten. Points from the study as a whole: There were a handful of TRBV segments more frequent in patients than controls, and TRBV5-6, TRBV5-1 and TRBV20-1 were among them.

Sequenced input: blood. Source of these receptors: a girl between 10 and 17 years old with multiple sclerosis.

There are a few counts of this clonotype. V and J are TRBV7-2 and TRBJ2-7; the match to TRBD2 covers 7 bases. This CDR3 has 17 residues. Unmatched junction bases numbered 16, after V lost 3 bases and J lost 5 bases. Germline-derived CDR1 and CDR2 are SGHTA and FQGNSA. The CDR3 region has the DNA TGTGCCAGCAGCTTGGGGGTAGCTGTGGGAGGGCCCCACGAGCAGTACTTC. It is translated as CASSLGVAVGGPHEQYF.

This clonotype has only a few counts. The chain uses TRBV28 and TRBJ1-5, with D unclear. The CDR3 runs to 12 residues. Trimming cost V 2 bases and J 6 bases, with 5 bases left between them. Germline V gene data show CDR1 as MDHEN and CDR2 as SYDVKM. The CDR3 spells CASSLVGQPQHF. CDR3 nucleotide sequence: TGTGCCAGCAGTTTAGTGGGTCAGCCCCAGCATTTT. The full variable domain, completed using reference TRBV28 and TRBJ1-5, is DVKVTQSSRYLVKRTGEKVFLECVQDMDHENMFWYRQDPGLGLRLIYFSYDVKMKEKGDIPEGYSVSREKKERFSLILESASTNQTSMYLCASSLVGQPQHFGDGTRLSIL.

This clonotype turned up a few times. J is TRBJ2-7 and V is TRBV28, with 11 bases matching TRBD2. This CDR3 region has 16 residues. Germline V gene sequence: CDR1 MDHEN, CDR2 SYDVKM. Losses at the gene ends were 6 bases for V and 3 bases for J; bases not matched to a gene: 10. The CDR3 reads CASSQLGTSGLYEQYF. Here the CDR3 DNA reads TGTGCCAGCAGCCAACTCGGGACTAGCGGCCTCTACGAGCAGTACTTC. Full variable domain (remainder filled in from reference TRBV28 and TRBJ2-7): DVKVTQSSRYLVKRTGEKVFLECVQDMDHENMFWYRQDPGLGLRLIYFSYDVKMKEKGDIPEGYSVSREKKERFSLILESASTNQTSMYLCASSQLGTSGLYEQYFGPGTRLTVT.

This CDR3 is CSVTRGSGETQYF. DNA of the CDR3: TGCAGCGTAACCCGGGGCAGCGGGGAGACCCAGTACTTC. This chain links TRBV29-1 with TRBJ2-5; TRBD2 might be the D (6 bases). There are 13 residues in the CDR3. Trimming shortened V by 6 bases and J by 5 bases, and 16 bases separated the two germline ends. The germline gives CDR1 SQVTM, CDR2 ANQGSEA.

The chain uses TRBV27 and TRBJ1-1; D remains unclear. The CDR3 totals 14 residues. V shed 5 bases and J shed 2 bases, with 12 bases lying between them. Germline values: CDR1 MNHEY, CDR2 SMNVEV (reference sequence). The DNA for the CDR3 is TGTGCCAGCAGTGGCGGCAGATTTAACACTGAAGCTTTCTTT. It is translated as CASSGGRFNTEAFF.

The chain links TRBV7-9 to TRBJ1-2, with D unresolved. The CDR3 is made up of 14 amino acids. The V gene lost 5 bases and the J gene lost 2 bases, with 12 bases spanning the gap. Germline-derived CDR1 and CDR2 are SEHNR and FQNEAQ (reference sequence). This CDR3 is CASSPYDENYGYTF. CDR3 bases: TGTGCCAGCAGCCCTTACGACGAAAACTATGGCTACACCTTC. Drawing the rest from reference TRBV7-9 and TRBJ1-2, the complete variable domain is DTGVSQNPRHKITKRGQNVTFRCDPISEHNRLYWYRQTLGQGPEFLTYFQNEAQLEKSRLLSDRFSAERPKGSFSTLEIQRTEQGDSAMYLCASSPYDENYGYTFGSGTRLTVV.

A few counts support this clonotype. The V and J genes are TRBV29-1 and TRBJ2-3, with a tentative D call TRBD2 (6 bases). CDR1 is SQVTM, CDR2 ANQGSEA, per germline. This CDR3 spans 13 amino acids. The germline V and J ends were trimmed by 1 base and 3 bases, with 8 bases remaining between them. DNA for the CDR3: TGCAGCGTTGAAGCGGGAGTGACAGATACGCAGTATTTT. Its protein product is CSVEAGVTDTQYF.

This clonotype was observed a handful of times. V and J are TRBV6-8 and TRBJ2-5; 8 bases are shared with TRBD1. The CDR3 contains 18 residues. V lost 8 bases to trimming and J lost 2 bases; unmatched junction nucleotides: 19. Germline CDR1 and CDR2: MNHGY and SAAAGT. The CDR3: CASPKGEQGVILQETQYF. CDR3 DNA: TGTGCCAGCCCTAAGGGGGAACAGGGGGTGATCTTACAAGAGACCCAGTACTTC.

This clonotype has more than one count but fewer than ten. A much larger clone lies one base from this, so it may be a read error. The rearrangement joins TRBV24-1 to TRBJ1-2, with 8 bases lining up with TRBD1. The CDR3 spans 12 residues. V lost 9 bases to trimming and J lost 8 bases; unmatched junction nucleotides: 7. The germline V gene has CDR1 KGHDR and CDR2 SFDVKD. CDR3 in DNA: TGTGCCACCGGTAGGACAGGGACCGGCTACACCTTC. It is translated as CATGRTGTGYTF.